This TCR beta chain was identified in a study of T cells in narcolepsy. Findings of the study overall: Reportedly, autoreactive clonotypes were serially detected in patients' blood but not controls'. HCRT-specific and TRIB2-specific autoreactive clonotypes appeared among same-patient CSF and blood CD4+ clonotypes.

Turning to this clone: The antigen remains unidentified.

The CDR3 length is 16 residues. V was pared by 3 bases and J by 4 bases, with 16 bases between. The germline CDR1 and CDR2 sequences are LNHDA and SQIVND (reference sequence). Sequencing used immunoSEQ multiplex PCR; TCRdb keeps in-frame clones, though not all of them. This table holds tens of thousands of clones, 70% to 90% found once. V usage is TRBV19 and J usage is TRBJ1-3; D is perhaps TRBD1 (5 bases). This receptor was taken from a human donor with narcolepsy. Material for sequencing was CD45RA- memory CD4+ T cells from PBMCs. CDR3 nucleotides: TGTGCCAGTAGTATCTCCGCGGGGCTAGAGGGAAACACCATATATTTT. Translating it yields CASSISAGLEGNTIYF.